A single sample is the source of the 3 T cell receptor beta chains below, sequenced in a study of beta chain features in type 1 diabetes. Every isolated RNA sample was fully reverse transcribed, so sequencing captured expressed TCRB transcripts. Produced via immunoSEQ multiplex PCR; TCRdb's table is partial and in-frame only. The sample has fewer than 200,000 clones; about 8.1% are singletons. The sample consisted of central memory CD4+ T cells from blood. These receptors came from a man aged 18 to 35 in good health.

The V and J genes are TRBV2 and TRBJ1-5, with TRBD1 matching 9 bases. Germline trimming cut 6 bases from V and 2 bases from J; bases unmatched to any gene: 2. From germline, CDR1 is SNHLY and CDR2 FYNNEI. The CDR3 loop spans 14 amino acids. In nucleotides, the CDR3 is TGTGCCAGCAGATGGACAGGGGGCAATCAGCCCCAGCATTTT. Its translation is CASRWTGGNQPQHF.

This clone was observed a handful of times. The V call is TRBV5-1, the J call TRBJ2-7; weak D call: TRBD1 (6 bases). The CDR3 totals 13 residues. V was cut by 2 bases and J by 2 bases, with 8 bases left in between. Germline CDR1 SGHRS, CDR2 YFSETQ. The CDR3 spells CASSLQGPYEQYF. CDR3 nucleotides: TGCGCCAGCAGCTTACAGGGCCCCTACGAGCAGTACTTC.

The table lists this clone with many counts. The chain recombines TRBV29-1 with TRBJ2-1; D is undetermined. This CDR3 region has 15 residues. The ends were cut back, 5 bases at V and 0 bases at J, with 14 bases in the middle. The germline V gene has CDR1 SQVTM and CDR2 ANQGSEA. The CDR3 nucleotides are TGCAGCGTTTGGGCAGACCAGAGCTCCTACAATGAGCAGTTCTTC. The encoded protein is CSVWADQSSYNEQFF.